One TCR beta chain is described in this entry. The data are from a study of control samples from healthy donors and cancer patients. CDR3 length: 13 amino acids. Germline values: CDR1 GTSNPN, CDR2 SVGIG (reference sequence). V was shortened by 0 bases and J by 10 bases, with 10 bases between the two germline ends. Assay: immunoSEQ multiplex PCR; the TCRdb copy retains only in-frame clones and omits some. The sample yields tens of thousands of clones, around 90% seen once. This sequence was found in a man aged 60 to 69 with colorectal cancer. Specimen: PBMCs. The J gene is TRBJ1-6, the V gene TRBV30, with D tentatively TRBD1 (6 bases). The CDR3 DNA follows: TGTGCCTGGAGTGTTGAGGGGGTCTCACCCCTCCACTTT. This translates into CAWSVEGVSPLHF.